The present TCR beta chain was sequenced within a study of blood T cells in healthy people across ages. This clonotype was recorded at least ten times. Its specificity is unknown. Broader study findings: Naive T cell percentage by flow cytometry tracked strongly with beta diversity. Diversity of TCR beta per million T cells declined in a roughly linear way with age. With unsorted PBMCs, a conclusive comparison of naive versus antigen-experienced cells was not possible. Naive CD4+ cells and diversity were both higher in long-lived donors than in aged donors.

A second PCR of 7 to 11 cycles used a sample-barcoded 5' primer and a J-beta primer mix. A single record per CDR3 protein comes from TCRdb applying MiXCR to the 5' RACE reads. The sample includes fewer than 800,000 distinct CDR3 sequences, 32% of them seen just once. The sequencing input was blood. This TCR derives from an elderly woman in good health.

The CDR3 nucleotides are TGCAGTGCTAGAGATCAACTAGCGGGTCTCAAGCAGTATTTT. It encodes CSARDQLAGLKQYF. The rearrangement joins TRBV20-1 to TRBJ2-3; 9 positions match TRBD2. The V segment lost 0 bases and the J segment 11 bases; nucleotides outside the gene matches: 9. This CDR3 contains 14 residues. Germline V gene lookup returns CDR1 DFQATT and CDR2 SNEGSKA (reference sequence).